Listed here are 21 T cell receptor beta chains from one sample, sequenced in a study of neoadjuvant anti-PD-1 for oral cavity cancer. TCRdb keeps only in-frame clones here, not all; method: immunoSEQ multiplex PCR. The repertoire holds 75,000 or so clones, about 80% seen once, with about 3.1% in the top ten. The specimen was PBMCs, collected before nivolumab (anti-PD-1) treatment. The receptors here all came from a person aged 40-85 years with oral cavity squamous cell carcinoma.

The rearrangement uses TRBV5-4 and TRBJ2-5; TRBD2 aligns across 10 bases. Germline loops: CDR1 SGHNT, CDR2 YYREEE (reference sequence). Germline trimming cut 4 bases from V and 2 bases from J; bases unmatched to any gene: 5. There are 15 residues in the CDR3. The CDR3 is CASSSSGRTQETQYF. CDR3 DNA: TGTGCCAGCAGCAGTAGCGGGAGGACACAAGAGACCCAGTACTTC.

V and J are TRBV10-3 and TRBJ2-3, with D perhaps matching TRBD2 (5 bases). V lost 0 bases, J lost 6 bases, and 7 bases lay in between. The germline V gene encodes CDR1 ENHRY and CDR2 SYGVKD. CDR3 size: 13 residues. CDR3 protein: CAISESRVDTQYF. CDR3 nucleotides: TGTGCCATCAGTGAGTCGAGGGTGGATACGCAGTATTTT.

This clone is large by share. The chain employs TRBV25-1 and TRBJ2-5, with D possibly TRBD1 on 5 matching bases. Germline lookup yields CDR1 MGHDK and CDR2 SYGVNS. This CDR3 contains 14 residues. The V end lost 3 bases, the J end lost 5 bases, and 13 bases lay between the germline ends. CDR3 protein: CASSDRGHRETQYF. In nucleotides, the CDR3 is TGTGCCAGCAGTGATCGAGGACACCGGGAGACCCAGTACTTC.

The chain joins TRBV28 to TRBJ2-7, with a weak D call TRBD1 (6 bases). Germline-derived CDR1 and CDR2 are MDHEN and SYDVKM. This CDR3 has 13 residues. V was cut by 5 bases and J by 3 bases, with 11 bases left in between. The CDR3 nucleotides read TGTGCCAGCAGTCCCGCACAGGGCTACGAGCAGTACTTC. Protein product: CASSPAQGYEQYF.

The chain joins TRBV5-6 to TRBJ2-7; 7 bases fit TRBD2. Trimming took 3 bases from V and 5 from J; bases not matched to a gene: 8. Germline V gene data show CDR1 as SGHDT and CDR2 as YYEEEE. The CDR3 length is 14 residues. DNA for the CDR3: TGTGCCAGCAGCTCCCCCGGGGGGTCGCACGAGCAGTACTTC. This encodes CASSSPGGSHEQYF.

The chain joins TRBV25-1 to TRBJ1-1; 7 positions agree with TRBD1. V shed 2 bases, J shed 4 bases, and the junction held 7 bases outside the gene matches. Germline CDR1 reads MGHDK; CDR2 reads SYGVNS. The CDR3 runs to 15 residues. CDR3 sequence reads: CASSEPGAGGTEAFF. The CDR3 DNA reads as TGTGCCAGCAGTGAACCGGGGGCAGGGGGCACTGAAGCTTTCTTT.

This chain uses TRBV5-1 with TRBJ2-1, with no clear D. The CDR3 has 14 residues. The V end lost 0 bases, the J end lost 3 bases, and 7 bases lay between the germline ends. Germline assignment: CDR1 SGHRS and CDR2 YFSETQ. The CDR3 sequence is CASSLGADYNEQFF. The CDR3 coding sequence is TGCGCCAGCAGCTTGGGGGCGGACTACAATGAGCAGTTCTTC.

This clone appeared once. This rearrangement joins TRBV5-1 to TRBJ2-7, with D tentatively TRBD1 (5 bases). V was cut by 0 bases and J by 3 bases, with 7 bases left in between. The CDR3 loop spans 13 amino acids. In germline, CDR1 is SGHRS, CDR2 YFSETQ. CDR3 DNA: TGCGCCAGCAGCTTGGGACAGTTCTACGAGCAGTACTTC. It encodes CASSLGQFYEQYF.

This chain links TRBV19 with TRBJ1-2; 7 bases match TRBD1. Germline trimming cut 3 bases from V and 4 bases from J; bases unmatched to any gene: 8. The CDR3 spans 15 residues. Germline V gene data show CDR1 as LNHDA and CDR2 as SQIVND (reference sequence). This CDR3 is CASSMTGTDLYGYTF. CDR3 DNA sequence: TGTGCCAGTAGTATGACTGGGACAGACCTCTATGGCTACACCTTC.

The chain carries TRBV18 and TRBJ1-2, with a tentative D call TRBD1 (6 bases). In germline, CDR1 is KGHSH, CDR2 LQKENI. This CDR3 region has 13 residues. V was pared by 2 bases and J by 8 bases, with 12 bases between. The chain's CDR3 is CASSPGAGEGYTF. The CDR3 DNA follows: TGTGCCAGCTCACCAGGGGCAGGGGAAGGCTACACCTTC.

Here the CDR3 reads CASSEGRFYGYTF. The CDR3 nucleotides read TGTGCCAGCAGTGAAGGCCGGTTCTATGGCTACACCTTC. The rearrangement joins TRBV6-1 to TRBJ1-2; D is unresolved. CDR1 is MNHNS and CDR2 is SASEGT in the germline V gene. The CDR3 spans 13 residues. Trimming cost V 1 base and J 4 bases, with 7 bases left between them.

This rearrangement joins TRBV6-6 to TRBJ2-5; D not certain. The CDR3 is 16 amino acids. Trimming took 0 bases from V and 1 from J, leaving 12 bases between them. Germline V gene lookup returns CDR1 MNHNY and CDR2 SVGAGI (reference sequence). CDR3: CASSYSRQASQETQYF. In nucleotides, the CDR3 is TGTGCCAGCAGTTACTCGAGGCAGGCGAGCCAAGAGACCCAGTACTTC.

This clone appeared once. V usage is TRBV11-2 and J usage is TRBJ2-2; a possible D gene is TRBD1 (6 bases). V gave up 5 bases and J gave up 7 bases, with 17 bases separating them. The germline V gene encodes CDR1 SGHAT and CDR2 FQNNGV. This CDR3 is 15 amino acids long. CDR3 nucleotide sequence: TGTGCCAGCAGCACATGGACAGTACCGGGCGGGGAGCTGTTTTTT. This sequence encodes CASSTWTVPGGELFF.

The chain's CDR3 is CASSWLAGAQETQYF. In DNA form, the CDR3 reads TGTGCCAGCAGTTGGTTAGCGGGTGCCCAAGAGACCCAGTACTTC. This chain links TRBV6-5 with TRBJ2-5; 7 bases line up with TRBD2. The CDR3 runs 15 residues. J gave up 1 base and V 4 bases, and 6 bases lay outside the gene matches. Germline assignment: CDR1 MNHEY and CDR2 SVGAGI.

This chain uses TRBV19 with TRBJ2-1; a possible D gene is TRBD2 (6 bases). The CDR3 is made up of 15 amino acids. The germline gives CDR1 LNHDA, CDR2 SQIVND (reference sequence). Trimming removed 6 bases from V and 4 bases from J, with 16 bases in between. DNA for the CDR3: TGTGCCAGTAGGGTTCGGGGGAATGGATACAATGAGCAGTTCTTC. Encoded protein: CASRVRGNGYNEQFF.

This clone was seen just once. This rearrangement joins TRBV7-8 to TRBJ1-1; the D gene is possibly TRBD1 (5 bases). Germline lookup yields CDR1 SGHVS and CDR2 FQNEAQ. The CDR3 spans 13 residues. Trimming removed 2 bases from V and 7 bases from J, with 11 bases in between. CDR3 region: CASSLRGQGEAFF. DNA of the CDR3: TGTGCCAGCAGCTTAAGAGGCCAGGGTGAAGCTTTCTTT.

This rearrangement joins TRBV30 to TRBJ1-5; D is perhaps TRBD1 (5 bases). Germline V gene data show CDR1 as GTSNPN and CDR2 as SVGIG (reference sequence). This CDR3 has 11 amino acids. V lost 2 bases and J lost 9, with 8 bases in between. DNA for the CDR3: TGTGCCTGGAGTTCCGGGGGGCCCCAGCATTTT. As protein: CAWSSGGPQHF.

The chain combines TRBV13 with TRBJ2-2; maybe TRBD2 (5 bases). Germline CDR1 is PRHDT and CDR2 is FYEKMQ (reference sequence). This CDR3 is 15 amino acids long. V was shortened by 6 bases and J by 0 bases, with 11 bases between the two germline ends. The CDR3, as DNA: TGTGCCAGCAGTCTGGACTGGTCGAACACCGGGGAGCTGTTTTTT. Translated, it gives CASSLDWSNTGELFF.

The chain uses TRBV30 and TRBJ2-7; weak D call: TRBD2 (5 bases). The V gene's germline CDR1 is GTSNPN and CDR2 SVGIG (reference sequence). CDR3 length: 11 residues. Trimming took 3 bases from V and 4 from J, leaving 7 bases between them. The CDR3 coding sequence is TGTGCCTGGAGCCGGGAATACGAGCAGTACTTC. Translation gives CAWSREYEQYF.

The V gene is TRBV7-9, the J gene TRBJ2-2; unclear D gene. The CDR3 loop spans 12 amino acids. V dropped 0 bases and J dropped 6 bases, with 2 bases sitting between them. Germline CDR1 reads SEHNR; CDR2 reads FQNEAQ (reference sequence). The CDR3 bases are TGTGCCAGCAGCTTAGCACCCGGGGAGCTGTTTTTT. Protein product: CASSLAPGELFF.

CDR3 nucleotides: TGTGCCAGCAGCCTCACAAGAGGTTTAGGCTACACCTTC. Protein sequence: CASSLTRGLGYTF. V usage is TRBV4-2 and J usage is TRBJ1-2; D not certain. The CDR3 consists of 13 residues. Germline assignment: CDR1 LGHNA and CDR2 YNFKEQ. With 4 bases removed from V and 8 bases from J, the gap between germline ends came to 14 bases.